One T cell receptor (beta chain) is described in this entry. This specimen comes from a study of blood T cell repertoires in COVID-19. At the level of the study: Specimens from acute and convalescent COVID-19 originated in the United States, Italy and Spain. From T cells, B-cell-depleted T cells, or PBMCs came the material, which was cDNA or gDNA.

This CDR3 spans 16 amino acids. V lost 0 bases, J lost 2 bases, and 4 bases stayed unmatched. From germline, CDR1 is SGHKS and CDR2 YYEKEE (reference sequence). In the original processing: Counts of nucleated cells, estimated from reference gene primer amplification, were obtained. Profiling relied on immunoSEQ multiplex PCR, and the TCRdb table lists in-frame clones only, not all of them. The DNA was the basis for D and trimming; V, J and clone size are from that table. The repertoire consists of around 11,000 clones, with about 85% occurring once and the leading ten covering roughly 24%. The V and J genes are TRBV5-5 and TRBJ2-3; 9 bases map to TRBD2. Sequencing was done on a sample of peripheral blood. This TCR came from a man younger than 45 with active or convalescent COVID-19. The CDR3 here is CASSLALAGPTDTQYF. The CDR3 coding sequence is TGTGCCAGCAGCTTGGCGCTAGCGGGGCCCACAGATACGCAGTATTTT. Looking up the rest from reference TRBV5-5 and TRBJ2-3 gives the full variable domain: DAGVTQSPTHLIKTRGQQVTLRCSPISGHKSVSWYQQVLGQGPQFIFQYYEKEERGRGNFPDRFSARQFPNYSSELNVNALLLGDSALYLCASSLALAGPTDTQYFGPGTRLTVL.